The source of this T cell receptor beta chain is a study of vaccination and CD4 T cells after COVID-19. Study background: As a positive control, some control cultures were given a CEFX pool, while others were given an HIV-1 Nef pool or no peptide.

Described treatment: roughly 10-day PBMC culture with coronavirus spike peptide pools or control peptides (ViraFEST assay). Per well, fewer than 2.5 million PBMCs were cultured in the presence of 9 to 10 IU/ml IL-2 and approximately 10 ug/ml peptide pools. On days 3 and 7, half the medium was swapped for fresh IL-2-containing medium. Comment on this clonotype: Its matching antigen is unknown.

The Oncomine TCR Beta short-read assay was what sequenced the DNA obtained from cultured CD4+ T cells. In TCRdb, the PCR reads were re-called with MiXCR into one record per CDR3 protein. Altogether 6,000 to 8,500 distinct CDR3 sequences are present, 73% being singletons, with the ten largest covering approximately 15%. The junction had 8 bases not matched to a gene; V was cut back by 5 bases and J by 2 bases. There are 16 residues in the CDR3. The germline V gene has CDR1 SGHVS and CDR2 FQNEAQ. The specimen was CD4+ T cells from blood, cultured in vitro. The chain links TRBV7-8 to TRBJ2-2; TRBD1 matches at 7 bases. This sequence originates from a human donor who had recovered from COVID-19. The CDR3 DNA follows: TGTGCCAGCAGCCCGACCGGGACAGCCAACACCGGGGAGCTGTTTTTT. Its translation is CASSPTGTANTGELFF.